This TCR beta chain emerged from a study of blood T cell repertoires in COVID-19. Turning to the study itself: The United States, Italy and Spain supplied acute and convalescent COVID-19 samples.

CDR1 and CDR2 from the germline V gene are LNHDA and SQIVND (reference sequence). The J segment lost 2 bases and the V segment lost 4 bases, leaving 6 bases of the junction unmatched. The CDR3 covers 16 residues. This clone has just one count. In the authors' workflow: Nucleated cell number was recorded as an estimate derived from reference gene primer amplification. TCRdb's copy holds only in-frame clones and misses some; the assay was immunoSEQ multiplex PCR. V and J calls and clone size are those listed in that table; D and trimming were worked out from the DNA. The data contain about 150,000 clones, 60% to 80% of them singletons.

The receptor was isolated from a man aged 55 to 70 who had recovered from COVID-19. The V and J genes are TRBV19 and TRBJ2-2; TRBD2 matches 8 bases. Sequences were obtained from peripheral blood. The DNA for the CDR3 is TGTGCCAGTAGTACGACCGGGACTAGAAACACCGGGGAGCTGTTTTTT. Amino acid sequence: CASSTTGTRNTGELFF.